This passage covers 32 T cell receptor beta chains from one sample sequenced in a study of blood T cell repertoires in COVID-19 (dated by TCRdb to 2018 to 2021). The method behind the library was the immunoSEQ multiplex PCR assay. TCRdb obtained this table from immuneACCESS and retained in-frame rearrangements with V and J assigned. These tables miss some clones; where compared with another copy, unresolved V genes account for less than half of the shortfall, and the remainder is unexplained. The sample contains fewer than 110,000 clones, 84% of them found a single time. The top ten constitute roughly 4.6% of the sample. Sequences were obtained from peripheral blood. The receptors stem from a human donor in a cohort sampled during active COVID-19.

This clone was detected once. The chain has TRBV7-2 and TRBJ1-2, with 10 bases identical to TRBD1. The CDR3 spans 14 residues. V lost 4 bases and J lost 7; bases outside the gene matches: 6. Germline assignment: CDR1 SGHTA and CDR2 FQGNSA. CDR3 sequence (DNA): TGTGCCAGCAGCTCCGTGACAGGGGGCCTTGGCTACACCTTC. Protein product: CASSSVTGGLGYTF. The variable domain in full, with the rest retrieved from reference TRBV7-2 and TRBJ1-2, is GAGVSQSPSNKVTEKGKDVELRCDPISGHTALYWYRQSLGQGLEFLIYFQGNSAPDKSGLPSDRFSAERTGGSVSTLTIQRTQQEDSAVYLCASSSVTGGLGYTFGSGTRLTVV.

The rearrangement joins TRBV6-2 or TRBV6-3 to TRBJ1-2, with a tentative D call TRBD1 (5 bases). CDR3 length equals 15 residues. CDR1 is MNHEY, CDR2 SVGEGT, per germline. With 5 bases removed from V and 4 bases from J, the gap between germline ends came to 17 bases. CDR3 amino acids: CASSGTSPGGYGYTF. The CDR3 nucleotides are TGTGCCAGCAGTGGGACTTCCCCTGGTGGCTATGGCTACACCTTC.

This clone was seen more than once but under ten times. The chain employs TRBV20-1 and TRBJ1-2; D call uncertain. The V gene's germline CDR1 is DFQATT and CDR2 SNEGSKA (reference sequence). The CDR3 loop spans 13 amino acids. The V gene lost 3 bases and the J gene lost 0 bases, with 8 bases spanning the gap. The CDR3: CSASPGANYGYTF. The CDR3 bases are TGCAGTGCTAGTCCGGGAGCTAACTATGGCTACACCTTC.

This clone came up a few times. The chain employs TRBV5-3 and TRBJ1-5; D might be TRBD1 (5 bases). TRBV5-3 carries the ORF label, with uncertain function. Deletions cut 5 bases from V and 0 bases from J, with 12 bases between. The length of the CDR3 is 15 residues. This chain's CDR3 is CARRDAGGSNQPQHF. The CDR3 bases are TGTGCCAGAAGGGATGCCGGGGGTAGCAATCAGCCCCAGCATTTT.

J is TRBJ1-2 and V is TRBV10-3, with 9 bases that match TRBD1. Germline V gene sequence: CDR1 ENHRY, CDR2 SYGVKD. This CDR3 region has 14 residues. V shed 6 bases and J 3 bases; nucleotides not matched to a gene: 5. CDR3 nucleotide sequence: TGTGCCATCAGCTGGACAGGGGAGGACTATGGCTACACCTTC. It translates to CAISWTGEDYGYTF.

The V gene is TRBV7-2, the J gene TRBJ1-1, with 8 bases lining up with TRBD1. J lost 4 bases, V lost 3 bases, and 1 base had no gene match. The CDR3 is made up of 13 amino acids. Germline-derived CDR1 and CDR2 are SGHTA and FQGNSA. CDR3 residues: CASSFDRGTEAFF. CDR3 nucleotide sequence: TGTGCCAGCAGCTTTGACAGGGGCACTGAAGCTTTCTTT.

This chain joins TRBV6-6 and TRBJ1-2; no firm D call. Germline loops: CDR1 MNHNY, CDR2 SVGAGI (reference sequence). CDR3 length equals 13 residues. The V and J ends lost 1 base and 0 bases respectively, with 3 bases between them. The chain's CDR3 is CASSYLANYGYTF. The CDR3 nucleotides read TGTGCCAGCAGTTACTTAGCTAACTATGGCTACACCTTC.

The rearrangement links TRBV5-1 to TRBJ2-2; 7 bases are a match to TRBD1. Germline values: CDR1 SGHRS, CDR2 YFSETQ. V was clipped by 4 bases and J by 4 bases; unmatched bases: 25. The CDR3 contains 21 residues. The CDR3 DNA reads as TGCGCCAGCAGCCTTTTACAGGGGCAAACTAATATTCGCCGGGGCACCGGGGAGCTGTTTTTT. Translating gives CASSLLQGQTNIRRGTGELFF.

V gene TRBV24-1 combines with J gene TRBJ2-2, with 11 bases matching TRBD1. CDR1 KGHDR and CDR2 SFDVKD come from the germline V gene. Trimming cost V 1 base and J 7 bases; bases outside gene matches: 4. CDR3 size: 16 residues. The CDR3 loop reads CATSDFRDRGFGELFF. In DNA, the CDR3 is TGTGCCACCAGTGATTTCCGGGACAGGGGGTTCGGGGAGCTGTTTTTT.

CDR3 protein: CASSPRENYGYTF. CDR3 sequence (DNA): TGTGCCAGCAGTCCGAGGGAAAACTATGGCTACACCTTC. The gene calls are TRBV6-2 or TRBV6-3 and TRBJ1-2; D call uncertain. The ends were cut back, 5 bases at V and 2 bases at J, with 9 bases in the middle. This CDR3 has 13 amino acids. Germline assignment: CDR1 MNHEY and CDR2 SVGEGT.

The rearrangement uses TRBV18 and TRBJ2-6; the match to TRBD2 covers 8 bases. The CDR3 has 17 residues. The germline V gene encodes CDR1 KGHSH and CDR2 LQKENI. J gave up 2 bases and V 1 base, and 4 bases lay outside the gene matches. The DNA of the CDR3 is TGTGCCAGCTCACCACGGATAGCGGGAACTGGGGCCAACGTCCTGACTTTC. Protein sequence: CASSPRIAGTGANVLTF.

The J gene is TRBJ1-2, the V gene TRBV5-1; D gene unclear. The CDR3 runs 14 residues. The germline CDR1 and CDR2 sequences are SGHRS and YFSETQ. The V gene lost 0 bases and the J gene lost 0 bases, with 6 bases spanning the gap. The CDR3 bases are TGCGCCAGCAGCTTGGACGGTACTAACTATGGCTACACCTTC. It codes for CASSLDGTNYGYTF.

This clone was seen a single time. CDR3 loop: CASSTNRVSGYTF. CDR3 coding DNA: TGTGCCAGCAGTACCAACAGGGTCTCTGGCTACACCTTC. The chain recombines TRBV6-5 with TRBJ1-2, with D possibly matching TRBD1 (6 bases). V was cut by 5 bases and J by 7 bases, with 14 bases left in between. CDR3 length equals 13 residues. Per germline, CDR1 MNHEY and CDR2 SVGAGI.

CDR3 nucleotide sequence: TGTGCCAGCTCACCACCAATCGGGTTAGTGGTATATGGCTACACCTTC. Translating gives CASSPPIGLVVYGYTF. The J gene is TRBJ1-2, the V gene TRBV18; D unclear. The CDR3 totals 16 residues. V was trimmed by 0 bases and J by 5 bases, leaving 16 bases between them. The germline V gene encodes CDR1 KGHSH and CDR2 LQKENI.

The J gene is TRBJ1-5, the V gene TRBV28, with 9 bases aligning to TRBD1. V lost 6 bases to trimming and J lost 5 bases; unmatched junction nucleotides: 2. The germline gives CDR1 MDHEN, CDR2 SYDVKM. This CDR3 region has 13 residues. The CDR3 DNA is TGTGCCAGCAGATACAGGGGGCATCAGCCCCAGCATTTT. Its translation is CASRYRGHQPQHF.

This chain uses TRBV18 with TRBJ2-2; D is uncertain. The V end was cut by 0 bases, the J end by 0 bases, with 8 bases between. Germline V gives CDR1 KGHSH, CDR2 LQKENI. The CDR3 length is 16 residues. CDR3: CASSPPRLTNTGELFF. Written as DNA, the CDR3 is TGTGCCAGCTCACCACCTCGACTTACGAACACCGGGGAGCTGTTTTTT.

The chain links TRBV4-3 to TRBJ2-7; 7 bases map to TRBD1. This CDR3 has 13 residues. Unmatched junction bases numbered 9, after V lost 4 bases and J lost 9 bases. Germline V CDR1 and CDR2: LGHNA, YSLEER. The chain's CDR3 is CASSPIQGMRQYF. CDR3 bases: TGCGCCAGCAGCCCCATACAGGGGATGAGGCAGTACTTC.

The chain is built from TRBV7-9 and TRBJ1-3, with 9 bases lining up with TRBD1. CDR3 size: 16 residues. The junction had 9 bases not matched to a gene; V was cut back by 5 bases and J by 4 bases. Germline V lookup: CDR1 SEHNR, CDR2 FQNEAQ (reference sequence). This chain's CDR3 is CASSPPGQGFGNTIYF. The CDR3 coding sequence is TGTGCCAGCAGCCCCCCGGGACAGGGATTCGGAAACACCATATATTTT.

This clone was seen once. J is TRBJ2-1 and V is TRBV28, with D perhaps matching TRBD2 (6 bases). The CDR3 totals 17 residues. From germline, CDR1 is MDHEN and CDR2 SYDVKM. The ends were cut back, 7 bases at V and 1 base at J, with 20 bases in the middle. CDR3 bases: TGTGCCAGCATCCTGGGGGGTGCGGACGCTTCCTACAATGAGCAGTTCTTC. The encoded protein is CASILGGADASYNEQFF.

In its sample, this clone was seen a few times. This chain uses TRBV10-3 with TRBJ2-1; D might be TRBD2 (5 bases). V was trimmed by 5 bases and J by 16 bases, leaving 15 bases between them. The germline V gene has CDR1 ENHRY and CDR2 SYGVKD. This CDR3 is 11 amino acids long. The DNA for the CDR3 is TGTGCCATCAGTTCCGGACTGGGCCCCTTCTTC. It is translated as CAISSGLGPFF.

The chain has TRBV24-1 and TRBJ2-2, with D perhaps matching TRBD1 (6 bases). This CDR3 spans 18 amino acids. Trimming cost V 5 bases and J 1 base, with 19 bases left between them. Germline V gene data show CDR1 as KGHDR and CDR2 as SFDVKD. In DNA, the CDR3 is TGTGCCACCAGTGGACGGGACAAAAACTACTTGAACACCGGGGAGCTGTTTTTT. This encodes CATSGRDKNYLNTGELFF.

The V gene is TRBV5-1, the J gene TRBJ2-7, with 7 bases that match TRBD2. J was trimmed by 1 base and V by 1 base; bases with no gene match: 8. Looked up from germline, CDR1 is SGHRS and CDR2 is YFSETQ. The CDR3 totals 16 residues. CDR3 residues: CASSLQPSGSSYEQYF. Here the CDR3 DNA reads TGCGCCAGCAGCTTGCAGCCTAGCGGTTCATCCTACGAGCAGTACTTC. The full variable domain, with the rest looked up from reference TRBV5-1 and TRBJ2-7, is KAGVTQTPRYLIKTRGQQVTLSCSPISGHRSVSWYQQTPGQGLQFLFEYFSETQRNKGNFPGRFSGRQFSNSRSEMNVSTLELGDSALYLCASSLQPSGSSYEQYFGPGTRLTVT.

The V gene is TRBV28, the J gene TRBJ2-7; D not certain. Germline V gene lookup returns CDR1 MDHEN and CDR2 SYDVKM. Trimming took off 4 bases at V and 2 bases at J, with 9 bases between the two ends. The CDR3 is made up of 13 amino acids. The CDR3 nucleotides are TGTGCCAGCAGTTCGGGTTCCACCTACGAGCAGTACTTC. It is translated as CASSSGSTYEQYF.

The chain joins TRBV6-5 to TRBJ1-2, with TRBD1 matching over 7 bases. Looked up from germline, CDR1 is MNHEY and CDR2 is SVGAGI. The V segment lost 6 bases and the J segment 7 bases; nucleotides outside the gene matches: 8. The CDR3 loop spans 13 amino acids. The CDR3 nucleotides read TGTGCCAGCAGCGCTGAGACAGGGTTTGGCTACACCTTC. Its protein is CASSAETGFGYTF.

This clone was found a few times. The chain combines TRBV7-9 with TRBJ1-6; D may be TRBD1 (6 bases). This CDR3 comprises 13 residues. Looked up from germline, CDR1 is SEHNR and CDR2 is FQNEAQ (reference sequence). Trimming cost V 5 bases and J 7 bases, with 9 bases left between them. This chain's CDR3 is CASSRGTNSPLHF. The DNA of the CDR3 is TGTGCCAGCAGCCGTGGGACAAATTCACCCCTCCACTTT. The complete variable domain, with remaining parts taken from reference TRBV7-9 and TRBJ1-6, reads DTGVSQNPRHKITKRGQNVTFRCDPISEHNRLYWYRQTLGQGPEFLTYFQNEAQLEKSRLLSDRFSAERPKGSFSTLEIQRTEQGDSAMYLCASSRGTNSPLHFGNGTRLTVT.

The V call is TRBV6-2 or TRBV6-3, the J call TRBJ2-5; 10 bases agree with TRBD1. Germline CDR1 and CDR2: MNHEY and SVGEGT. The CDR3 contains 15 residues. The trim removed 6 bases at V and 5 bases at J, leaving 9 bases unmatched. In DNA, the CDR3 is TGTGCCAGCAGCCCCGGGACAGGGGCGACGGAGACCCAGTACTTC. Its protein is CASSPGTGATETQYF.

This clone is a singleton in its sample. The chain recombines TRBV24-1 with TRBJ2-1; D is unresolved. The germline gives CDR1 KGHDR, CDR2 SFDVKD. Deletions cut 6 bases from V and 4 bases from J, with 12 bases between. The CDR3 has 14 residues. CDR3 sequence: CATSSSNGYNEQFF. DNA of the CDR3: TGTGCCACCAGTTCCTCCAACGGGTACAATGAGCAGTTCTTC.

The gene calls are TRBV3-1 (or the pseudogene TRBV3-2) and TRBJ1-5; D possibly corresponds to TRBD1 (5 bases). Germline V gene sequence: CDR1 LGHDT, CDR2 YNNKEL (reference sequence). The V gene lost 1 base and the J gene lost 8 bases, with 9 bases spanning the gap. The CDR3 sequence is 13 residues long. The CDR3: CASSQGQSEPQHF. CDR3 nucleotides: TGTGCCAGCAGCCAAGGACAGAGTGAGCCCCAGCATTTT.

The genes are TRBV7-9 and TRBJ2-5; the D gene is possibly TRBD2 (5 bases). V was pared by 3 bases and J by 5 bases, with 13 bases between. The CDR3 is 14 residues long. Per the germline V gene, CDR1 is SEHNR and CDR2 is FQNEAQ (reference sequence). As DNA, the CDR3 is TGTGCCAGCAGCTTCCCGGACTCCAAGGAGACCCAGTACTTC. Amino acids: CASSFPDSKETQYF.

This chain joins TRBV5-4 and TRBJ2-1; 8 bases fit TRBD2. The CDR3 totals 14 residues. The ends lost 10 bases at V and 3 bases at J; junction bases unmatched: 9. CDR1 and CDR2 from the germline V gene are SGHNT and YYREEE (reference sequence). CDR3 coding DNA: TGTGCCCTTAGCAGCGGGAGATTCTACAATGAGCAGTTCTTC. It translates to CALSSGRFYNEQFF.

The rearrangement uses TRBV19 and TRBJ1-2; D is unresolved. CDR3 length equals 13 residues. CDR1 is LNHDA and CDR2 is SQIVND in the germline V gene (reference sequence). V lost 3 bases and J 8 bases, leaving 13 bases between the germline ends. This CDR3 reads CASSILDSGGYTF. The CDR3 nucleotides are TGTGCCAGTAGTATTCTTGACTCGGGGGGCTACACCTTC.

The chain couples TRBV11-2 to TRBJ1-1, with 11 bases lining up with TRBD1. The length of the CDR3 is 14 residues. J was trimmed by 6 bases and V by 5 bases; bases with no gene match: 5. Germline V gene data show CDR1 as SGHAT and CDR2 as FQNNGV. The CDR3 DNA is TGTGCCAGCAGCCTGGGACAGGGGGTTTCTGAAGCTTTCTTT. Translating gives CASSLGQGVSEAFF.